The text below deals with one TCR beta chain. Its specific antigen is unknown. It has no much larger one-base neighbor in the sample; base qualities were not kept. This sample was included in a study of shared clonotypes between healthy human individuals (dated by TCRdb to about 2020). The study in broad terms: A few men and two women, aged 18 to 49 years, made up the cohort. Leukapheresis yielded between about 0.8 and 9.5 billion PBMCs per donor. Blood TCR repertoires of roughly 5 healthy adults were deeply sequenced to estimate repertoire size and the extent of clonotype sharing between individuals. To increase sequencing depth and limit assay-specific biases, different laboratories used diverse techniques to prepare libraries and sequence TCR repertoires. For each donor, CD4 naive and CD4 memory were each given three plates, CD8 naive was given two plates, and CD8 memory was given one plate.

TCR CDR3 regions were amplified from genomic DNA by multiplex PCR using the deep immunoSEQ assay. For each cell subset, the extracted genomic DNA was distributed evenly across all wells of several immunoSEQ 96-well plates, and each plate served as one replicate. For sorted subsets, 200 to 250 ng of genomic DNA, equivalent to some 30,000 T cell genomes, went into each replicate PCR. Purified libraries were quantified with a Qubit 3.0 fluorometer, sized on a Bioanalyzer 2100, and re-quantified with the KAPA Library Quantification kit. A separate single-read 150-cycle Illumina NextSeq 550 flow cell was used to sequence each immunoSEQ 96-well plate. As for the original processing: Because the immunoSEQ output included only junctional sequences and no quality scores, the filtering could not be the same as the filtering used for full-length reads. To assign V/J genes and CDR3, sequences were annotated against IMGT germline references using PyIR, a Python wrapper for IgBLAST v1.9. Reads were filtered out if the reads had weak V/J assignments (E-value above 1e-6), no CDR3, stop codons, out-of-frame junctions, or ambiguous translated residues. V3J clonotypes were defined as sequences sharing the same inferred V gene, J gene, and CDR3 amino acid sequence. Percentage overlap between repertoires was calculated by dividing the number of shared unique clonotypes by the size of the smaller repertoire. Three approaches were used to assess repertoire richness: RTK rarefaction, the Chao1 estimator, and Recon v2.1 estimates of unobserved clonotypes. OLGA was used to compute generation probabilities for all TCRbeta clonotypes that the gDNA method yielded from a handful of donors. Here the immuneACCESS table is served through TCRdb, limited to in-frame sequences with V and J called. Missing clones are a known gap in these copies; in checked studies unresolved V genes cover under half, and the rest lacks a known reason. The V and J calls and clone size were taken over from that table, and D and trimming were inferred from the DNA. The sample table records approximately 980,000 clones; less than 85% of these occur just once. Approximately 1.5% of the sample goes to the ten largest clones.

Study-wide conclusions, independent of this receptor: Compared with non-shared clonotypes, clonotypes shared by all four sorted-subset donors had higher generation probabilities. Naive subsets generally had larger estimated clonotype richness than memory subsets. Only blood was sampled, and tissue TCR repertoires likely differ from those in blood. Based on pairwise subsampling, the degree of clonotype sharing among donors was expected to be affected by sequencing depth. When a few donors were compared, the shared fraction of clonotypes was around 5% for naive CD4, roughly 3.3% for naive CD8, 2% to 2.5% for memory CD4, and 0.4% for memory CD8. Even with the large sequencing depth, rarefaction of the sorted-subset datasets indicated that sequencing was incomplete. The small number of donors limited the genetic and exposure-history diversity represented.

Taken from the germline V gene, the CDR1 and CDR2 loops are SNHLY and FYNNEI. V loses 4 bases at its end and J loses 2 bases; junction bases beyond the gene matches: 7. The CDR3 contains 15 residues, cysteine and phenylalanine counted. Solely the CDR3 DNA is kept, with 45 bases framed from the first base. Donors were healthy HIV-negative adults with no recently reported acute infections or vaccinations. All donors were Caucasian adults living in Nashville, Tennessee, USA. CD4+ T cells were enriched by magnetic negative selection; naive cells were then positively selected on CD45RA, and the negative fraction formed the memory subset. After blood collection by leukapheresis, PBMCs were isolated using Ficoll-Histopaque density gradient centrifugation and then cryopreserved in the vapor phase of liquid nitrogen. Purity and quantity of every magnetically sorted T cell population were checked by analytical flow cytometry. Genomic DNA was isolated from every sorted fraction and measured by UV absorbance on a Nanodrop 2000c.

Sequenced material: memory CD4+ T cells sorted from blood. The sample's cell subset or site label, in plain terms: CD45RA-negative fraction. This chain joins TRBV2 to TRBJ2-7; TRBD2 aligns with 8 central bases. The clonotype comes from a man between 18 and 35 years old in good health. For the CDR3, the sequence is CASSGSGGLPYEQYF. At the DNA level, the sequence is TGTGCCAGCAGTGGGAGCGGGGGCCTCCCCTACGAGCAGTACTTC.